The rows below give T cell receptor beta chains drawn from one sample of a study of T cells after yellow fever vaccination. MiXCR, run by TCRdb on the 5' RACE reads, gives a single entry per CDR3 protein. The sample has more than 300,000 distinct CDR3 sequences, about 6.9% seen once. The specimen was PBMCs, collected about 49 days after the first yellow fever vaccination. The origin of the receptors is a young man who received the YFV17D yellow fever vaccine. CDR3s include the opening cysteine and the closing phenylalanine or tryptophan. A D gene is named only where the DNA matches it firmly. Clone size is not always given. Where it is, it says once, few, many or a class for expanded clones.

d_call: NA
v_call: TRBV5-1
j_call: TRBJ2-5
clone_size: NA
cdr3_nt: TGCGCCAGCAGCTTGGCCGCTAGCCCCGAGACCCAGTACTTC
cdr3_aa: CASSLAASPETQYF

d_call: NA
v_call: TRBV20-1
j_call: TRBJ2-3
clone_size: NA
cdr3_nt: TGCAGTGCTAGAGATAACGCGGGCTTGGTAGATACGCAGTATTTT
cdr3_aa: CSARDNAGLVDTQYF

d_call: TRBD2
v_call: TRBV19
j_call: TRBJ2-3
clone_size: NA
cdr3_nt: TGTGCCTCGCGACGGAGCGGGGGGGCTGCAGATACGCAGTATTTT
cdr3_aa: CASRRSGGAADTQYF

d_call: TRBD2
v_call: TRBV5-5
j_call: TRBJ2-5
clone_size: NA
cdr3_nt: TGTGCCAGCAGCCCCAGCGGGACTCAAGAGACCCAGTACTTC
cdr3_aa: CASSPSGTQETQYF

d_call: NA
v_call: TRBV7-9
j_call: TRBJ2-3
clone_size: NA
cdr3_nt: TGTGCCAGCAGCTCATCGATGACAGGAGGGGCAGATACGCAGTATTTT
cdr3_aa: CASSSSMTGGADTQYF

d_call: NA
v_call: TRBV12-5
j_call: TRBJ2-7
clone_size: NA
cdr3_nt: TGTGCTAGTGGTTTGGAGTACTACGAGCAGTACTTC
cdr3_aa: CASGLEYYEQYF

d_call: NA
v_call: TRBV6-5
j_call: TRBJ1-6
clone_size: few
cdr3_nt: TGTGCCAGCAGTTACACCGGGACTCACGGGTCACCCCTCCACTTT
cdr3_aa: CASSYTGTHGSPLHF

d_call: TRBD1
v_call: TRBV9
j_call: TRBJ1-4
clone_size: few
cdr3_nt: TGTGCCAGCAGCGGCCGGGACAGGCTTAATGAAAAACTGTTTTTT
cdr3_aa: CASSGRDRLNEKLFF

d_call: NA
v_call: TRBV3-1
j_call: TRBJ2-5
clone_size: NA
cdr3_nt: TGTGCCAGCAGCCAAGATATGGCTTTCCAAGAGACCCAGTACTTC
cdr3_aa: CASSQDMAFQETQYF

d_call: TRBD1
v_call: TRBV5-1
j_call: TRBJ2-7
clone_size: NA
cdr3_nt: TGCGCCAGCAGCGGACCGGGACAGGGACACTACGAGCAGTACTTC
cdr3_aa: CASSGPGQGHYEQYF

d_call: NA
v_call: TRBV15
j_call: TRBJ1-1
clone_size: few
cdr3_nt: TGTGCCACCAGCACGGGTCTACAGGGAAGGGGAACTGAAGCTTTCTTT
cdr3_aa: CATSTGLQGRGTEAFF

d_call: NA
v_call: TRBV5-6
j_call: TRBJ1-6
clone_size: many
cdr3_nt: TGTGCCAGCAGCTTGTTCGGGATGAGCTCCTATAATTCACCCCTCCACTTT
cdr3_aa: CASSLFGMSSYNSPLHF

d_call: TRBD1
v_call: TRBV5-6
j_call: TRBJ2-4
clone_size: NA
cdr3_nt: TGTGCCAGCAGTCTTACGGGACAGGGAAGGGACATTCAGTACTTC
cdr3_aa: CASSLTGQGRDIQYF

d_call: TRBD1
v_call: TRBV28
j_call: TRBJ2-1
clone_size: many
cdr3_nt: TGTGCCAGCAGTTTCCGGGACAGGGACAGTCAAAGGCTTTTCTTC
cdr3_aa: CASSFRDRDSQRLFF

d_call: NA
v_call: TRBV18
j_call: TRBJ2-1
clone_size: many
cdr3_nt: TGTGCCAGCTGCCCCCTGGACGGGGCCTGGAATGAGCAGTTCTTC
cdr3_aa: CASCPLDGAWNEQFF

d_call: NA
v_call: TRBV12-3/TRBV12-4
j_call: TRBJ1-2
clone_size: NA
cdr3_nt: TGTGCCAGCACCTGGGGAAACTATGGCTACACCTTC
cdr3_aa: CASTWGNYGYTF

d_call: TRBD2
v_call: TRBV9
j_call: TRBJ2-1
clone_size: few
cdr3_nt: TGTGCCAGCAGCGTACTAGCGGCCTCCTACAATGAGCAGTTCTTC
cdr3_aa: CASSVLAASYNEQFF

d_call: NA
v_call: TRBV10-3
j_call: TRBJ2-3
clone_size: many
cdr3_nt: TGTGCCATCAGTGAGTCTTCCAGTACCCCAGGCACAGATACGCAGTATTTT
cdr3_aa: CAISESSSTPGTDTQYF

d_call: NA
v_call: TRBV7-8
j_call: TRBJ2-7
clone_size: NA
cdr3_nt: TGTGCCAGCAGCATAAACCCGGACAGCTCCTACGAGCAGTACTTC
cdr3_aa: CASSINPDSSYEQYF

d_call: NA
v_call: TRBV7-6
j_call: TRBJ2-2
clone_size: NA
cdr3_nt: TGTGCCAGCAGCTTAGTCGGGGAAACCGGGGAGCTGTTTTTT
cdr3_aa: CASSLVGETGELFF

d_call: NA
v_call: TRBV7-9
j_call: TRBJ2-5
clone_size: NA
cdr3_nt: TGTGCCAGCAGCTACCCACAGGGAGCGGAGACCCAGTACTTC
cdr3_aa: CASSYPQGAETQYF

d_call: TRBD2
v_call: TRBV5-1
j_call: TRBJ2-5
clone_size: few
cdr3_nt: TGCGCCAGCAGCTTGAGTTCCATCCTAGCGGGGAAAGAGACCCAGTACTTC
cdr3_aa: CASSLSSILAGKETQYF

d_call: TRBD1
v_call: TRBV5-1
j_call: TRBJ2-7
clone_size: many
cdr3_nt: TGCGCCAGCAGCTTACTACAGGGGGCTCGCGAGCAGTACTTC
cdr3_aa: CASSLLQGAREQYF

d_call: NA
v_call: TRBV6-1
j_call: TRBJ2-6
clone_size: few
cdr3_nt: TGTGCCAGCAGTGAAAGGCATGTTGCTGGGGCCAACGTCCTGACTTTC
cdr3_aa: CASSERHVAGANVLTF

d_call: NA
v_call: TRBV24-1
j_call: TRBJ2-3
clone_size: NA
cdr3_nt: TGTGCCACCAGTGATAGGGCAGGAACAGATACGCAGTATTTT
cdr3_aa: CATSDRAGTDTQYF

d_call: TRBD2
v_call: TRBV29-1
j_call: TRBJ2-1
clone_size: NA
cdr3_nt: TGCAGCTCCGCCGGGGGCGGGGGGGCGAGTGAGCAGTTCTTC
cdr3_aa: CSSAGGGGASEQFF

d_call: NA
v_call: TRBV6-1
j_call: TRBJ1-5
clone_size: NA
cdr3_nt: TGTGCCAGCGGGATGGCAGGGTATAGCAATCAGCCCCAGCATTTT
cdr3_aa: CASGMAGYSNQPQHF

d_call: NA
v_call: TRBV29-1
j_call: TRBJ1-5
clone_size: NA
cdr3_nt: TGCAGCGTGGGGGGGCAGGACAGTCCCCTAGTAGCCCAGCATTTT
cdr3_aa: CSVGGQDSPLVAQHF

d_call: NA
v_call: TRBV20-1
j_call: TRBJ1-2
clone_size: NA
cdr3_nt: TGCAGTGCTAGAGATCCTGCCAGGGTAACCTTCTATGGCTACACCTTC
cdr3_aa: CSARDPARVTFYGYTF

d_call: NA
v_call: TRBV2
j_call: TRBJ1-5
clone_size: few
cdr3_nt: TGTGCCAGCAGATCACAGTCTTATAGCAATCAGCCCCAGCATTTT
cdr3_aa: CASRSQSYSNQPQHF

d_call: TRBD2
v_call: TRBV19
j_call: TRBJ2-1
clone_size: few
cdr3_nt: TGTGCCAGTAGTATGGGACTAAACTCCTACAATGAGCAGTTCTTC
cdr3_aa: CASSMGLNSYNEQFF

d_call: TRBD2
v_call: TRBV20-1
j_call: TRBJ2-5
clone_size: NA
cdr3_nt: TGCTGTGCTAGTAGCCCCCGTACTAGCGGGCCCGAGACCCAGTACTTC
cdr3_aa: CCASSPRTSGPETQYF

d_call: TRBD2
v_call: TRBV4-3
j_call: TRBJ2-5
clone_size: many
cdr3_nt: TGCGCCAGCAGCCGCGTTAGCGGGGGGGCAATGGAGACCCAGTACTTC
cdr3_aa: CASSRVSGGAMETQYF

d_call: NA
v_call: TRBV20-1
j_call: TRBJ1-1
clone_size: few
cdr3_nt: TGCAGTGCTACGGGGCTTCCGGGGACTGAAGCTTTCTTT
cdr3_aa: CSATGLPGTEAFF

d_call: NA
v_call: TRBV19
j_call: TRBJ1-1
clone_size: NA
cdr3_nt: TGTGCCAGTAATCCGACGGGAGTCACTGAAGCTTTCTTT
cdr3_aa: CASNPTGVTEAFF

d_call: NA
v_call: TRBV4-1
j_call: TRBJ2-5
clone_size: NA
cdr3_nt: TGCGCCAGCAGCCAAGATAGAACAGTTCAAGAGACCCAGTACTTC
cdr3_aa: CASSQDRTVQETQYF

d_call: TRBD2
v_call: TRBV25-1
j_call: TRBJ2-4
clone_size: NA
cdr3_nt: TGTGCCAGCAGTGAGAGGCGCGGGGGCATTCAGTACTTC
cdr3_aa: CASSERRGGIQYF

d_call: TRBD2
v_call: TRBV12-3/TRBV12-4
j_call: TRBJ2-2
clone_size: NA
cdr3_nt: TGTGCCAGCAGAGTAGCGGGGGGGCTCGGGGAGCTGTTTTTT
cdr3_aa: CASRVAGGLGELFF

d_call: TRBD1
v_call: TRBV18
j_call: TRBJ2-2
clone_size: NA
cdr3_nt: TGTGCCAGCTCAGAGGGACAGCTAAACACCGGGGAGCTGTTTTTT
cdr3_aa: CASSEGQLNTGELFF

d_call: TRBD2
v_call: TRBV12-3/TRBV12-4
j_call: TRBJ2-1
clone_size: NA
cdr3_nt: TGTGCCAGCAGACTAGCGGGGGGGGGAGGGGAGCAGTTCTTC
cdr3_aa: CASRLAGGGGEQFF

d_call: TRBD1
v_call: TRBV12-3/TRBV12-4
j_call: TRBJ2-5
clone_size: few
cdr3_nt: TGTGCCAGCAGTTTTGGGCCAGGGGGCCCAGAGACCCAGTACTTC
cdr3_aa: CASSFGPGGPETQYF

d_call: TRBD1
v_call: TRBV18
j_call: TRBJ2-5
clone_size: few
cdr3_nt: TGTGCCAGCTCCCTCGTGGGGACAGGGCACCAAGAGACCCAGTACTTC
cdr3_aa: CASSLVGTGHQETQYF